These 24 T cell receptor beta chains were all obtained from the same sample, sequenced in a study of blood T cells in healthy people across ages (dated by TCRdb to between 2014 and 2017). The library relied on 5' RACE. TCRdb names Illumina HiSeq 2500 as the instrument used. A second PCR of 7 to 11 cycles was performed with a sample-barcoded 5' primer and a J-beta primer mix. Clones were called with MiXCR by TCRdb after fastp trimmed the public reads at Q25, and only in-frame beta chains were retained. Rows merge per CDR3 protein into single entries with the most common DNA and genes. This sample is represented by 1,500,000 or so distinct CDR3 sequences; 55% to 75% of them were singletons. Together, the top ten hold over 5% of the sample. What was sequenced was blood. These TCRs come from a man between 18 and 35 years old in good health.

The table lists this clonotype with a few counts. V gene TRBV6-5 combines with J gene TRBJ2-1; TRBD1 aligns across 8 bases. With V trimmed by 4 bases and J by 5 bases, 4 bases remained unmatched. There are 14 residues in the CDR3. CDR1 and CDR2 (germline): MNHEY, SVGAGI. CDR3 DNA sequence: TGTGCCAGCAGTTGGAGGACAGGGAACAATGAGCAGTTCTTC. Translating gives CASSWRTGNNEQFF.

The CDR3 here is CASSFDREGVQPQHF. The CDR3 nucleotides are TGTGCCAGCAGTTTTGACAGGGAGGGAGTTCAGCCCCAGCATTTT. V is TRBV6-1 and J is TRBJ1-5; 7 bases map to TRBD1. Germline V gene sequence: CDR1 MNHNS, CDR2 SASEGT. Germline trimming cut 5 bases from V and 6 bases from J; bases unmatched to any gene: 10. The CDR3 spans 15 residues.

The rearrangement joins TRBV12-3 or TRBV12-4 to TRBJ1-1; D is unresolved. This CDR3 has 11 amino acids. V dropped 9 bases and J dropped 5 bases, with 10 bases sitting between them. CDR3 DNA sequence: TGTGCCAGTTATCTAGGAACTGAAGCTTTCTTT. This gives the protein CASYLGTEAFF.

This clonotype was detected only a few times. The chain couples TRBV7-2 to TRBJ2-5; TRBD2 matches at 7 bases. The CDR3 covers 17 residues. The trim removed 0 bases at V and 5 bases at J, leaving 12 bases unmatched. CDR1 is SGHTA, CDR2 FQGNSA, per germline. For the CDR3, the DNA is TGTGCCAGCAGCTTAGCCCCCCCCGGCCGGGGAGGGGAGACCCAGTACTTC. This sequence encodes CASSLAPPGRGGETQYF.

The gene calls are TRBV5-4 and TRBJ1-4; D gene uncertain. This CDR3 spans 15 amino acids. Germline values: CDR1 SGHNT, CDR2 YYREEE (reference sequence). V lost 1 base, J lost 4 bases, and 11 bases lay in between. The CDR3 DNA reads TGTGCCAGCAGCTTGTCGGGGAGTAATAATGAAAAACTGTTTTTT. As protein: CASSLSGSNNEKLFF.

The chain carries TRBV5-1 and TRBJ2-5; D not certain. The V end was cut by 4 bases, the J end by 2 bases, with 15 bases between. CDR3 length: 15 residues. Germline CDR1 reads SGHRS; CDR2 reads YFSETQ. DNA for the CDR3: TGCGCCAGCAGCACCAAAGCAGGCGCTCAAGAGACCCAGTACTTC. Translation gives CASSTKAGAQETQYF.

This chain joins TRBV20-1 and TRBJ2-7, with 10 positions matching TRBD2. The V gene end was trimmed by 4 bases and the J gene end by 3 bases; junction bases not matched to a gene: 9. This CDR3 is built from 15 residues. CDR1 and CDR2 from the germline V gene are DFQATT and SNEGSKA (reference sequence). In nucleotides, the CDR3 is TGCAGTGCTACATCGGCCGGGACTAGCGACTACGAGCAGTACTTC. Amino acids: CSATSAGTSDYEQYF.

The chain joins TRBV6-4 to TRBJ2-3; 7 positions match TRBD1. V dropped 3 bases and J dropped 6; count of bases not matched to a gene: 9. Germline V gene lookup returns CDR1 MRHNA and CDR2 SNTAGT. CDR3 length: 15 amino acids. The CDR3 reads CASSETRQGGDTQYF. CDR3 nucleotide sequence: TGTGCCAGCAGTGAAACTAGACAGGGTGGGGATACGCAGTATTTT.

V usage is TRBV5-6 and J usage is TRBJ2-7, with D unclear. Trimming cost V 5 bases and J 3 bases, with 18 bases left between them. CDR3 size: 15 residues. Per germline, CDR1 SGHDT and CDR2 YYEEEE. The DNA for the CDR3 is TGTGCCAGCAGTTCTGACGGAGAAGCTCGCTACGAGCAGTACTTC. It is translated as CASSSDGEARYEQYF.

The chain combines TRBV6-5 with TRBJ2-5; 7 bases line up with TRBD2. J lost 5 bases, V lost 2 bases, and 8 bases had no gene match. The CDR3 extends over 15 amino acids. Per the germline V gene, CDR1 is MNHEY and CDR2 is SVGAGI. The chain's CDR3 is CASSYRGLVGETQYF. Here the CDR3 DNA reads TGTGCCAGCAGTTACCGCGGACTAGTTGGGGAGACCCAGTACTTC.

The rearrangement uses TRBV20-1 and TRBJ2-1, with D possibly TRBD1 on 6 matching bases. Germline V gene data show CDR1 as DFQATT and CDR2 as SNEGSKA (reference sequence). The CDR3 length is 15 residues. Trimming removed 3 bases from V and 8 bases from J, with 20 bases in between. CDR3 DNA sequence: TGCAGTGCTAGGCCCCCGGGACACGGTTATGATGAGCAGTTCTTC. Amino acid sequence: CSARPPGHGYDEQFF.

The CDR3 sequence: CSAAGTGRPDTQYF. Written as DNA, the CDR3 is TGCAGTGCCGCCGGGACAGGACGCCCAGATACGCAGTATTTT. The rearrangement joins TRBV20-1 to TRBJ2-3, with 8 nucleotides matching TRBD1. Germline V gives CDR1 DFQATT, CDR2 SNEGSKA (reference sequence). The CDR3 covers 14 residues. Trimming removed 6 bases from V and 4 bases from J; junction bases left unmatched: 9.

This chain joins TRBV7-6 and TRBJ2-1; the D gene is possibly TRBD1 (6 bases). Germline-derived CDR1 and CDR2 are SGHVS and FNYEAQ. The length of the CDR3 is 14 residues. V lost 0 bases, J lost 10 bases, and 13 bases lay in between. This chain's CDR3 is CASSLAIATGEQFF. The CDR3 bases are TGTGCCAGCAGCTTAGCAATCGCCACAGGGGAGCAGTTCTTC. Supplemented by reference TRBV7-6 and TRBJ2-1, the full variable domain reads GAGVSQSPRYKVTKRGQDVALRCDPISGHVSLYWYRQALGQGPEFLTYFNYEAQQDKSGLPNDRFSAERPEGSISTLTIQRTEQRDSAMYRCASSLAIATGEQFFGPGTRLTVL.

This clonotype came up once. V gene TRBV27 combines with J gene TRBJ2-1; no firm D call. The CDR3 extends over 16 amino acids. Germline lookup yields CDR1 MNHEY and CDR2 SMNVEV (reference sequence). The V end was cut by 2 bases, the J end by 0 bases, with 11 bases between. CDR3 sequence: CASSLVGLGSYNEQFF. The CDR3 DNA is TGTGCCAGCAGTTTAGTCGGGCTCGGCTCCTACAATGAGCAGTTCTTC.

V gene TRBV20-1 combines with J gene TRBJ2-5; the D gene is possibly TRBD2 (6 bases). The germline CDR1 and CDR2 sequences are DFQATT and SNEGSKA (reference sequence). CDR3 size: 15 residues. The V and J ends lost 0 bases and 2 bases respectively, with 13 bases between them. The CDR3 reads CSARDWAGTQETQYF. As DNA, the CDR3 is TGCAGTGCTAGAGATTGGGCCGGGACTCAAGAGACCCAGTACTTC.

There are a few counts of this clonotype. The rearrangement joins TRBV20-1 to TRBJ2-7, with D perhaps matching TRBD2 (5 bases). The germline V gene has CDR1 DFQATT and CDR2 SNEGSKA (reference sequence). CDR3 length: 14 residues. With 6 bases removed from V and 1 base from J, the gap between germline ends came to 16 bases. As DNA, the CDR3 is TGCAGTGCCCTTCCGGCGGGTCGGTCCTACGAGCAGTACTTC. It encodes CSALPAGRSYEQYF.

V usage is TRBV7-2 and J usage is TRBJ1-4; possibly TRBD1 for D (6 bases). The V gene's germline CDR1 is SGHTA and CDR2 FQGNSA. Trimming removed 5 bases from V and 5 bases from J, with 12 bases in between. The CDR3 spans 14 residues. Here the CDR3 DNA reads TGTGCCAGCAGCCGTAGGGGGGGAAATGAAAAACTGTTTTTT. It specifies CASSRRGGNEKLFF.

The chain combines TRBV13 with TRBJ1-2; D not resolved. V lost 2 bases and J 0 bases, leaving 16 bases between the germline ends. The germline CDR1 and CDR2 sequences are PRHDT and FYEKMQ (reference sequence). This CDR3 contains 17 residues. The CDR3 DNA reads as TGTGCCAGCAGCTTAAAGATTCCGATCCCGACTAACTATGGCTACACCTTC. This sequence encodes CASSLKIPIPTNYGYTF.

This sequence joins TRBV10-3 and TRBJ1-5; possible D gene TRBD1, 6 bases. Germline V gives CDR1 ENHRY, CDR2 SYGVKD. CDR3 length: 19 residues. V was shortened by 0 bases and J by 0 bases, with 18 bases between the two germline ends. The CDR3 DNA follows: TGTGCCATCAGTGAGTCCCCGCGAGGGGGGAAAGATAGCAATCAGCCCCAGCATTTT. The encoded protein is CAISESPRGGKDSNQPQHF.

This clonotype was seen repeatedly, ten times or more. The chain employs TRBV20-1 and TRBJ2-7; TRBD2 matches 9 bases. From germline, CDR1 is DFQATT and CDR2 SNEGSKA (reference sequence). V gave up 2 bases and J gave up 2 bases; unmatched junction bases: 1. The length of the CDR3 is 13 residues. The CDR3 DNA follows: TGCAGTGCTAGACTAGCGGGGACCTACGAGCAGTACTTC. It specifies CSARLAGTYEQYF.

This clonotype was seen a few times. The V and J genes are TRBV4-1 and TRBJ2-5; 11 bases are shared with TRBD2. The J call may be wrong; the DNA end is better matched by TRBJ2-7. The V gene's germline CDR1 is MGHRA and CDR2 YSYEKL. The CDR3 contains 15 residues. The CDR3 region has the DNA TGCGCCAGCAGCCCCATTAGCGGGAGGGCCGACGAGCAGTACTTC. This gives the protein CASSPISGRADEQYF.

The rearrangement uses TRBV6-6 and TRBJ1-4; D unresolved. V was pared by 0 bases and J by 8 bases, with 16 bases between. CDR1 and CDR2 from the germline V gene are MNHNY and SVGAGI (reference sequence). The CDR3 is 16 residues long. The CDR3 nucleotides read TGTGCCAGCAGTTACTCGACGCCGGGCAAGTCGGAAAAACTGTTTTTT. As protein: CASSYSTPGKSEKLFF.

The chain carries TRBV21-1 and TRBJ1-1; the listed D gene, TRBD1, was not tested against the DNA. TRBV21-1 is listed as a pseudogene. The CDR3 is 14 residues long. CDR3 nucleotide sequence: TGTGCCAGCAGCAAAGTTGGGGGCAGGGTTGAAGCTTTCTTT. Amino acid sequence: CASSKVGGRVEAFF.

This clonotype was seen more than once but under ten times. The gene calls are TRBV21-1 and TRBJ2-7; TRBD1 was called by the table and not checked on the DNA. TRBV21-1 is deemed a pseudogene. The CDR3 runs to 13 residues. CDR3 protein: CASNKRGVQEQYF. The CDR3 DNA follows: TGTGCCAGCAACAAACGGGGGGTACAAGAGCAGTACTTC.